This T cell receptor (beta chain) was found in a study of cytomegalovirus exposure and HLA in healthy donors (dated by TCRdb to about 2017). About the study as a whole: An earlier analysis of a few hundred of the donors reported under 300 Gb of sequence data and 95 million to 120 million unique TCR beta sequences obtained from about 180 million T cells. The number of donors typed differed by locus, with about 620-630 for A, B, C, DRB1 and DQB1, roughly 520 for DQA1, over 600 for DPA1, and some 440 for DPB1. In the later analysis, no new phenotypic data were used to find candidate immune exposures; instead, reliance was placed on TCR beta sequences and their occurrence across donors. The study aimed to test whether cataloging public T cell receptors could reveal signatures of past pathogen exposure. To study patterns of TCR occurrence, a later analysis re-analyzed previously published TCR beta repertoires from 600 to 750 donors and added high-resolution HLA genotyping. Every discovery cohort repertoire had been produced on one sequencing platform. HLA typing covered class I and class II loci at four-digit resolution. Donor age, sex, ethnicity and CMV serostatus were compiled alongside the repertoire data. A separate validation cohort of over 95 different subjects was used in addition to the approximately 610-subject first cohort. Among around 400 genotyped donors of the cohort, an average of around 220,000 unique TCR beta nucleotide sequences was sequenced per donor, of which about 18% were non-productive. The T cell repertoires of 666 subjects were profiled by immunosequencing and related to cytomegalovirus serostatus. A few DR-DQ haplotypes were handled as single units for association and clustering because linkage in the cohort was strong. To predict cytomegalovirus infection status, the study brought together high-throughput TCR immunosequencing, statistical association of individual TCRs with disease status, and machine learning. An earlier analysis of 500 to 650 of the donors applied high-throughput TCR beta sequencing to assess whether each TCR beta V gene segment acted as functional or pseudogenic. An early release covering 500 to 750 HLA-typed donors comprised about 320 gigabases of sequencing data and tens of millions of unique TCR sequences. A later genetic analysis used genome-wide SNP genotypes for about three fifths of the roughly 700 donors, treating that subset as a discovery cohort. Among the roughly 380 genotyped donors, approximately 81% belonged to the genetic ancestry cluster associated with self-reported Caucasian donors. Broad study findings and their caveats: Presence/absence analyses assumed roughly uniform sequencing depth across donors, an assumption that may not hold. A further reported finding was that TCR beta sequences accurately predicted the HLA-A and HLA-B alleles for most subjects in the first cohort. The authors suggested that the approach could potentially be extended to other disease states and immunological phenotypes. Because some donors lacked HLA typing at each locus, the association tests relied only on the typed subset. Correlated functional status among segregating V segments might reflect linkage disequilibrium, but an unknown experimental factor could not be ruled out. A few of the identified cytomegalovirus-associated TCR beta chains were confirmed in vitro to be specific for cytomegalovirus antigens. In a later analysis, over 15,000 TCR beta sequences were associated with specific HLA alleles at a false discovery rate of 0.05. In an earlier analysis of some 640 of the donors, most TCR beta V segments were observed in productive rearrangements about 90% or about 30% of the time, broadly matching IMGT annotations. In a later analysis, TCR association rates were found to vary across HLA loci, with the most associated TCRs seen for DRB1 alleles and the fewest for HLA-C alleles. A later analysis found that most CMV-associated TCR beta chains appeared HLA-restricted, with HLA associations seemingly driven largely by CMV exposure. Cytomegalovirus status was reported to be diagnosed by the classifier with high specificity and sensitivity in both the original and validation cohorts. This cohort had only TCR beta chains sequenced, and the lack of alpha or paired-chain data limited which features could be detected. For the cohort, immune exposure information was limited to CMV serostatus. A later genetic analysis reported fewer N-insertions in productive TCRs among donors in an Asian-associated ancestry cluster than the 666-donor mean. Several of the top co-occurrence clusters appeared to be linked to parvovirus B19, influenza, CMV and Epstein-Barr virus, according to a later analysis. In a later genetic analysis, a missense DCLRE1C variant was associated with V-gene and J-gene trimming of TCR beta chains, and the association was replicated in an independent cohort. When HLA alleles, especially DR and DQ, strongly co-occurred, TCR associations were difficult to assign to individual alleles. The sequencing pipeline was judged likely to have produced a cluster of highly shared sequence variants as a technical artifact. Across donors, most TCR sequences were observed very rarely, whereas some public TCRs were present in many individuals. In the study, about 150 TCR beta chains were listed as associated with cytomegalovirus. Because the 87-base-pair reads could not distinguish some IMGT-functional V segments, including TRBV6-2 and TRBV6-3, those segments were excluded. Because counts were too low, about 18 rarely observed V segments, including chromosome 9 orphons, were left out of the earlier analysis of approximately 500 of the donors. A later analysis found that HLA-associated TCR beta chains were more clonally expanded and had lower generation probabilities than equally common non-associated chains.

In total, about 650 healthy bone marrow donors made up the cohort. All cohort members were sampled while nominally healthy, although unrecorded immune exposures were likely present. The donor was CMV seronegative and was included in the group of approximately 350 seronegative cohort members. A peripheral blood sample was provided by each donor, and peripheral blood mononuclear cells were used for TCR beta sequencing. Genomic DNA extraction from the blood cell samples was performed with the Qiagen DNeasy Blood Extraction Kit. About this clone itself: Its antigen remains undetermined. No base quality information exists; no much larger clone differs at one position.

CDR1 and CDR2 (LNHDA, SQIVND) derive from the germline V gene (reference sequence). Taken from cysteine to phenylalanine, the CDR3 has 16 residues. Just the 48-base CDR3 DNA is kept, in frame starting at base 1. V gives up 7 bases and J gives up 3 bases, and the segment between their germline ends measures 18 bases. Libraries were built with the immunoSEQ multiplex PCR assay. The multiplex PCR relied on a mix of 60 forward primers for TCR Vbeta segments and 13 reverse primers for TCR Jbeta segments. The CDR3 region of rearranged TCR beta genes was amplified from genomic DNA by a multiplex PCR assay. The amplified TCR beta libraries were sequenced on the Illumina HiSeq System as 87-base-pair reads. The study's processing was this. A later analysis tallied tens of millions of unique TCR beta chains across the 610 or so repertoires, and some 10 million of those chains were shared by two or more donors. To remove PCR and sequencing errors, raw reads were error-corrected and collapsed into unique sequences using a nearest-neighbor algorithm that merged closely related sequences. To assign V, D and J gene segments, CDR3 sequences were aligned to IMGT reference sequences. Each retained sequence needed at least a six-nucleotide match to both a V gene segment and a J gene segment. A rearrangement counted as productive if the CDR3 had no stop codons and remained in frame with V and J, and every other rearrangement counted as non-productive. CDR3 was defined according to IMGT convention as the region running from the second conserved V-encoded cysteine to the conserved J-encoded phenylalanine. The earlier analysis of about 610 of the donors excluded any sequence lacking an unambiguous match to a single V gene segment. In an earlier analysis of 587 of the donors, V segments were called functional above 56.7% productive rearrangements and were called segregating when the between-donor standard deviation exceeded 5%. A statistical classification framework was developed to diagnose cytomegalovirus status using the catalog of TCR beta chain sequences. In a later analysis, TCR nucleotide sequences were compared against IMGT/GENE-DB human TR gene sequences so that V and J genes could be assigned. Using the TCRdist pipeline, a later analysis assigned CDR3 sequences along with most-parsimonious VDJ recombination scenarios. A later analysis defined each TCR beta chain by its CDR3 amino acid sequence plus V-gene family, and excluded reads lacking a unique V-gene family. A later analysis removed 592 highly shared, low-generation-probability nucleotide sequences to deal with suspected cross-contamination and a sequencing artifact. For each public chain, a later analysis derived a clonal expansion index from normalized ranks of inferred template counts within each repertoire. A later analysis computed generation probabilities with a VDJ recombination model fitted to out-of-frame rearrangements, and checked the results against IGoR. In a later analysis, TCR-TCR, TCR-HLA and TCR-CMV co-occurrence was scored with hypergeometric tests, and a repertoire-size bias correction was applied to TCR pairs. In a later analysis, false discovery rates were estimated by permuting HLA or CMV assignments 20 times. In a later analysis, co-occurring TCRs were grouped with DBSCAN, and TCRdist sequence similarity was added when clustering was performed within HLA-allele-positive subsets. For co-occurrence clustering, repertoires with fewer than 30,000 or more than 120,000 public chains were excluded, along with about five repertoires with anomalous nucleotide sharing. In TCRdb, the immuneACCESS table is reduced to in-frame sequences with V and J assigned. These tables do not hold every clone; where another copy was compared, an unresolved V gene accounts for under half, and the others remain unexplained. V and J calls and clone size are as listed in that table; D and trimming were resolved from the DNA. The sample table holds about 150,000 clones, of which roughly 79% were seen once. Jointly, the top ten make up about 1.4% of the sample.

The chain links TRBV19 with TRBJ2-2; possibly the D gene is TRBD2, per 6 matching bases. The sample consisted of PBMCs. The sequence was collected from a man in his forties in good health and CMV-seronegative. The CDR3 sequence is CASKVTPTGDTGELFF. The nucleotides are TGTGCCAGTAAAGTAACGCCTACGGGGGACACCGGGGAGCTGTTTTTT.